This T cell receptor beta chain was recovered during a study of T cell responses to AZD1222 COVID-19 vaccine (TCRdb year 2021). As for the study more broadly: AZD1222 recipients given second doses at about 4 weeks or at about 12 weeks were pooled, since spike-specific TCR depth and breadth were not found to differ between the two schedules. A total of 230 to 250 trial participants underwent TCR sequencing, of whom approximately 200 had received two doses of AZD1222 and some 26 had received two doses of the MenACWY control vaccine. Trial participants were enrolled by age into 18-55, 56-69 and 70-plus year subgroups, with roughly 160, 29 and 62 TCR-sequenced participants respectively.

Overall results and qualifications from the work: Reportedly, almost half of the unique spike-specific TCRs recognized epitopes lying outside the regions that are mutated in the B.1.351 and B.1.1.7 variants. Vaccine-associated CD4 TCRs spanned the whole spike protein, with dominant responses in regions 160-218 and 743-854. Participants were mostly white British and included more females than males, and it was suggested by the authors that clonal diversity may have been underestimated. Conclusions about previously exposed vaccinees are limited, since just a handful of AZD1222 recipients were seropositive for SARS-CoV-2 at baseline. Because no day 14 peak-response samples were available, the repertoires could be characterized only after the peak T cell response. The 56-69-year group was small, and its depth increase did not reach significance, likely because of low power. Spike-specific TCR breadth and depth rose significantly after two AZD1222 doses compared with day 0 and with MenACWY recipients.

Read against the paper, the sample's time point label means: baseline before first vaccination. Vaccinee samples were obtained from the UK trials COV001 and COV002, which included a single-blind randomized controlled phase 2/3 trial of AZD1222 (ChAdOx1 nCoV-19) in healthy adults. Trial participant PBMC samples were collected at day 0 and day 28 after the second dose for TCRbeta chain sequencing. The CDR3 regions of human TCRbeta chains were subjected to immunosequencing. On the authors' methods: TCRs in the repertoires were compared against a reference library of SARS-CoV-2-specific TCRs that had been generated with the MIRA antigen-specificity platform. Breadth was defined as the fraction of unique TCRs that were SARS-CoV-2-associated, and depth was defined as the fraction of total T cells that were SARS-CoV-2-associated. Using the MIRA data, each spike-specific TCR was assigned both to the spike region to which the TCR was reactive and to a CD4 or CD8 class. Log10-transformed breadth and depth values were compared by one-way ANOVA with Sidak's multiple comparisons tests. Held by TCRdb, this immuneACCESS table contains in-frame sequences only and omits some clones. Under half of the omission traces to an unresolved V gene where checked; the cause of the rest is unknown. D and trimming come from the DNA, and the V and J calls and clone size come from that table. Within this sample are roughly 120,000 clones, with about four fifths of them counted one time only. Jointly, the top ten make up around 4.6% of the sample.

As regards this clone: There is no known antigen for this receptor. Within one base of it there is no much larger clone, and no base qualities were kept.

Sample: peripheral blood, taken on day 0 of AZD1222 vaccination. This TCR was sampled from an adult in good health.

The bases read TGTGCCAGTAGTATGGGGCGGGGGCACGACTATGGCTACACCTTC. Translated, it reads CASSMGRGHDYGYTF. The sequence joins TRBV19 to TRBJ1-2, with a weak D call of TRBD1 (6 bases match). The V end loses 3 bases and the J end loses 3 bases, and a stretch of 14 bases separates them. For CDR1 and CDR2, the germline V gene (reference sequence) lists LNHDA and SQIVND. Counted from cysteine to phenylalanine, this CDR3 has 15 amino acids. The CDR3 DNA has 45 bases and is translated from base 1.